The clone carrying this T cell receptor beta chain was counted a single time. CDR3 length: 14 amino acids. Germline values: CDR1 MNHEY, CDR2 SVGAGI. Trimming removed 7 bases at V and 5 bases at J, with 18 bases between. The data derive from a study of control samples from healthy donors and cancer patients. The protocol was immunoSEQ multiplex PCR, while the TCRdb copy is restricted to in-frame clones and leaves out a portion. This table has over 100,000 clones, around nine tenths appearing once. This clonotype was obtained from a man in his late teens or twenties in good health. The sample consisted of blood. The gene calls are TRBV6-5 and TRBJ2-7, with a tentative D call TRBD2 (6 bases). The CDR3 protein is CASKDRAGLHEQYF. The CDR3 region has the DNA TGTGCCAGCAAGGACCGAGCGGGCCTCCACGAGCAGTACTTC.